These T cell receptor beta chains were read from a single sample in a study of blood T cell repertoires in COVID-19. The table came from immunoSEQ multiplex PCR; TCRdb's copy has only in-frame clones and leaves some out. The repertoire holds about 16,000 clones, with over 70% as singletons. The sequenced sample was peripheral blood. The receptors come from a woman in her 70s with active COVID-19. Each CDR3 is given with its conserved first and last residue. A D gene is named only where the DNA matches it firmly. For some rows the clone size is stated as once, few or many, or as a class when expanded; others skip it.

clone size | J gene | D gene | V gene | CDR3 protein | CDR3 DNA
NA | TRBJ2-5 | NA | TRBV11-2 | CASSLTGPGTQYF | TGTGCCAGCAGCTTAACTGGGCCAGGGACCCAGTACTTC
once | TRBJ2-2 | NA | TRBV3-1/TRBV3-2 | CASSQVRDFGGELFF | TGTGCCAGCAGCCAAGTTAGGGACTTTGGGGGGGAGCTGTTTTTT
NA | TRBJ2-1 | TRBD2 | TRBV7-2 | CASSLLAGEEQFF | TGTGCCAGCAGCTTACTAGCGGGAGAAGAGCAGTTCTTC
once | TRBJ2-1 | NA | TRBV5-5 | CASSFVVSGSYNEQFF | TGTGCCAGCAGCTTTGTGGTGAGCGGGTCCTACAATGAGCAGTTCTTC
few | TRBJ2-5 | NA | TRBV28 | CASSFRDTRVTQYF | TGTGCCAGCAGTTTCAGGGATACAAGAGTGACCCAGTACTTC
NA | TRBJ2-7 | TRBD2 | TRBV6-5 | CAAGSSGRYEQYF | TGTGCCGCCGGGTCTAGCGGGAGATACGAGCAGTACTTC
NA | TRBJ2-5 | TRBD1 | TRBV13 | CASSGQGSETQYF | TGTGCCAGCAGCGGACAGGGGTCGGAGACCCAGTACTTC
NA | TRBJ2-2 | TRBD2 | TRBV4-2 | CASSQSGTNTGELFF | TGTGCCAGCAGCCAGAGCGGGACGAACACCGGGGAGCTGTTTTTT
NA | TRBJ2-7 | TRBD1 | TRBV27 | CASSLWTGANEQYF | TGTGCCAGCAGTTTATGGACAGGGGCCAACGAGCAGTACTTC
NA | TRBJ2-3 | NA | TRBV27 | CASSLREWGDTQYF | TGTGCCAGCAGTTTACGGGAGTGGGGTGATACGCAGTATTTT
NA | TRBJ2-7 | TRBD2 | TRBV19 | CASSPAGLVPTYEQYF | TGTGCCAGTAGCCCAGCGGGACTGGTCCCAACCTACGAGCAGTACTTC
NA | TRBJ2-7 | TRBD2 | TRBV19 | CASRMGLGQDEQYF | TGTGCCAGTAGAATGGGACTAGGACAAGACGAGCAGTACTTC
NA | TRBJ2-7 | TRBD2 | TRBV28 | CASSFRTSGTPPHEQYF | TGTGCCAGCAGTTTTCGCACTAGCGGGACCCCCCCCCACGAGCAGTACTTC
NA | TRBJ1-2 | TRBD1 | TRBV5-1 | CASSFTGGSGYTF | TGCGCCAGCAGCTTTACAGGGGGCTCTGGCTACACCTTC
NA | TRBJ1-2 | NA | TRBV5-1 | CASSYDRNYGYTF | TGCGCCAGCAGCTACGACAGGAACTATGGCTACACCTTC
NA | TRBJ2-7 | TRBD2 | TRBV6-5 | CASSAGTREYEQYF | TGTGCCAGCAGCGCCGGGACTAGAGAGTACGAGCAGTACTTC
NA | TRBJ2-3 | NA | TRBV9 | CASSPSTDTQYF | TGTGCCAGCAGCCCGAGCACAGATACGCAGTATTTT
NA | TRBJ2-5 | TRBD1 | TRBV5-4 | CASSLTGGWETQYF | TGTGCCAGCAGCCTGACAGGGGGCTGGGAGACCCAGTACTTC
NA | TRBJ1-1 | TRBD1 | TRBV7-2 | CASSPRQGRTEAFF | TGTGCCAGCAGCCCCCGACAGGGGCGGACTGAAGCTTTCTTT
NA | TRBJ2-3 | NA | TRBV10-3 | CATSEVSADTQYF | TGTGCCACCAGTGAGGTTAGCGCAGATACGCAGTATTTT
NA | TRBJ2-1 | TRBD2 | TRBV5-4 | CASSPGTSGNEQFF | TGTGCCAGCAGCCCCGGGACTAGCGGAAATGAGCAGTTCTTC
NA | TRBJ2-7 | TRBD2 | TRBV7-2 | CASSLASGSRHEQYF | TGTGCCAGCAGCTTAGCTAGCGGGAGCCGCCACGAGCAGTACTTC
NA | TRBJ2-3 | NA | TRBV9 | CASSTQADTQYF | TGTGCCAGCAGCACGCAGGCAGATACGCAGTATTTT
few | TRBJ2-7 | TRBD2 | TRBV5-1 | CASSLWTSDEQYF | TGCGCCAGCAGCCTTTGGACTAGCGACGAGCAGTACTTC
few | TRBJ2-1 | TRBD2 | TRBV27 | CASSSSGNQEFF | TGTGCCAGCAGCAGTAGCGGGAATCAGGAGTTCTTC
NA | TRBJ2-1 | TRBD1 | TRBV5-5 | CASSPGTGSYNEQFF | TGTGCCAGCAGCCCCGGGACAGGGTCCTACAATGAGCAGTTCTTC
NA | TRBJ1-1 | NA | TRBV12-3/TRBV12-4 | CASSSTVNTEAFF | TGTGCCAGCAGTAGCACAGTGAACACTGAAGCTTTCTTT
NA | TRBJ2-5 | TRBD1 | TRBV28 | CASSLSQGAQETQYF | TGTGCCAGCAGTTTATCGCAGGGGGCCCAAGAGACCCAGTACTTC
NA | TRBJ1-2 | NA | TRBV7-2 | CASSQRMGGTNYGYTF | TGTGCCAGCAGCCAACGGATGGGGGGGACTAACTATGGCTACACCTTC
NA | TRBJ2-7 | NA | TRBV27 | CASSRQGGTYEQYF | TGTGCCAGCAGCCGCCAGGGAGGAACCTACGAGCAGTACTTC
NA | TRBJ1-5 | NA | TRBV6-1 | CASSVPRRTGDQPQHF | TGTGCCAGCAGTGTCCCCCGACGGACGGGAGATCAGCCCCAGCATTTT
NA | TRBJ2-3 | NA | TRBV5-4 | CASSAMEGRVDTQYF | TGTGCCAGCAGCGCAATGGAGGGCCGGGTGGATACGCAGTATTTT
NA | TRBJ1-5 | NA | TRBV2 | CASSGGSLPNQPQHF | TGTGCCAGCTCGGGGGGGTCACTACCCAATCAGCCCCAGCATTTT
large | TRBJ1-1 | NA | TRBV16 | CASSQLGRSNTEAFF | TGTGCCAGCAGCCAATTAGGCAGGTCGAACACTGAAGCTTTCTTT
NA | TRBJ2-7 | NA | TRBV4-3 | CASSQGAGGSYEQYF | TGCGCCAGCAGCCAAGGTGCTGGCGGATCCTACGAGCAGTACTTC
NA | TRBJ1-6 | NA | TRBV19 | CASSINNWGVRPLHF | TGTGCCAGTAGTATTAACAACTGGGGGGTACGTCCCCTCCACTTT